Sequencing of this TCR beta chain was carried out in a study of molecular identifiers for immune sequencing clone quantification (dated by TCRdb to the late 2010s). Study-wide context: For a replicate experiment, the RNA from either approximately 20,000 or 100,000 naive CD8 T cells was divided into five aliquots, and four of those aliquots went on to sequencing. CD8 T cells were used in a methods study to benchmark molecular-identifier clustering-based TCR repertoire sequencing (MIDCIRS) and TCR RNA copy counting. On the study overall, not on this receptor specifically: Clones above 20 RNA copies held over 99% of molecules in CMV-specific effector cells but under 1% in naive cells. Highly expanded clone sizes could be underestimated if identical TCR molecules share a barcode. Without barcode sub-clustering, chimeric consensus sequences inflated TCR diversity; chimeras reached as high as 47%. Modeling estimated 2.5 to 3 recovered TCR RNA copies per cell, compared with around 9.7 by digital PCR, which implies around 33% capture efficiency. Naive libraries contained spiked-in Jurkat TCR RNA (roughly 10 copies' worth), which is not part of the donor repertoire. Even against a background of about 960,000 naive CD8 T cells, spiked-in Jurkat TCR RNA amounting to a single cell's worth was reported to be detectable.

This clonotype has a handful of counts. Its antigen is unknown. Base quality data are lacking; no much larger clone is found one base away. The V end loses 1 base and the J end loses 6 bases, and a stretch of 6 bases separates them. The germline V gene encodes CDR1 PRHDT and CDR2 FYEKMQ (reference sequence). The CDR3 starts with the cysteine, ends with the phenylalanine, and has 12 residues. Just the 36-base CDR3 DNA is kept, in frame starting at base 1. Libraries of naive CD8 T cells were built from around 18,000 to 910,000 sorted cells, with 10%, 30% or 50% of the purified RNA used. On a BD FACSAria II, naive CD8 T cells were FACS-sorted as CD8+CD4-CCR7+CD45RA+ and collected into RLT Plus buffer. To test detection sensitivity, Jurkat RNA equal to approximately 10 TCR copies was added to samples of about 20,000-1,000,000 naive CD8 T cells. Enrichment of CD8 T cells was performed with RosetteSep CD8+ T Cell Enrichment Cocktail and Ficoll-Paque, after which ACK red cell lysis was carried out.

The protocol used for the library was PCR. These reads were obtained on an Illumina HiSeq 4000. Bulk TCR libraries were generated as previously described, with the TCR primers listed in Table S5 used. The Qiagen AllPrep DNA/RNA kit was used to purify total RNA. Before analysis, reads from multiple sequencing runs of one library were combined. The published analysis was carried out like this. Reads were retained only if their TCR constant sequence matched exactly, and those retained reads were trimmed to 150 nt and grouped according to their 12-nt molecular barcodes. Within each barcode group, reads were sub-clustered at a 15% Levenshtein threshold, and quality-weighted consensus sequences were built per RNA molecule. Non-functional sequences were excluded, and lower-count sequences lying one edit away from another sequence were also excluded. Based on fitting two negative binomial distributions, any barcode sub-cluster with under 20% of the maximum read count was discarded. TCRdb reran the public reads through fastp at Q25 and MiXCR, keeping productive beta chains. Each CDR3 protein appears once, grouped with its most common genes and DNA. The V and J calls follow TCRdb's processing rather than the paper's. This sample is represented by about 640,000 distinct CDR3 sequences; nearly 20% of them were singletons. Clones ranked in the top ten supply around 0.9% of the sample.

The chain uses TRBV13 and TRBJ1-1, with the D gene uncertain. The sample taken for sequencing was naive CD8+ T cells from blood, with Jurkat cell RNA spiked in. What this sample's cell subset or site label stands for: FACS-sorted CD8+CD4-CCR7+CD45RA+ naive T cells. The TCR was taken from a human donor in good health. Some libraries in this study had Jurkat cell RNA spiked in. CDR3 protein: CASSLVSSEAFF. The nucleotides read TGTGCCAGCAGCTTAGTAAGTTCTGAAGCTTTCTTT.